A single T cell receptor (beta chain) is shown here with its context. The data were obtained in a study of T-cell memory formation after mild COVID-19. TCRdb re-called the 5' RACE reads through MiXCR, storing one row per CDR3 protein. The sample has hundreds of thousands of distinct CDR3 sequences; roughly 15% are singletons. The V end lost 7 bases, the J end lost 2 bases, and 11 bases lay between the germline ends. The germline V gene encodes CDR1 SQVTM and CDR2 ANQGSEA. The CDR3 totals 12 residues. The clonotype comes from a man between 18 and 35 years old who had mild COVID-19 (a few samples of this study predate the infection). Cell type and time point are not known. The J gene is TRBJ2-5, the V gene TRBV29-1, with a possible D match to TRBD2 (5 bases). Sequenced material: PBMCs or a T cell subset sorted from them (not recorded which). CDR3 nucleotide sequence: TGCAGCGGCGGGTACCCGCAAGAGACCCAGTACTTC. As protein: CSGGYPQETQYF.